This T cell receptor beta chain was found in a study of regulatory T cells in long-lasting Graves disease. Study-level information: Patients met the persistent Graves' disease definition after over 5 years of antithyroid drugs with positive TSH receptor antibodies.

As to time point: persistent/refractory GD, antithyroid drugs over 5 years with positive TRAb. Following extraction of RNA from PBMCs, that RNA was used to make the TCR library. Construction of the TCR beta libraries employed iRepertoire HTBI primers in conjunction with Arm-PCR of CDR3 regions. Each CDR3 protein gets one entry after TCRdb re-called the multiplex PCR reads with MiXCR. Here the sample spans about 470,000 distinct CDR3 sequences, less than 25% being singletons. In regard to this clonotype: Its cognate antigen is unknown.

Germline loops: CDR1 SGDLS, CDR2 YYNGEE. This CDR3 comprises 16 residues. V was clipped by 0 bases and J by 1 base, with 14 bases between them. Study-wide results and caveats: For persistent Graves' patients, TCR diversity was lower than for newly diagnosed ones. Persistent disease preferred TRBV28, TRBJ1-2 and TRBJ2-5; new disease, TRBV20-1 and TRBJ2-1. Among the persistent patients, about 3,000 public clonotypes were shared, more than the 950 to 1,000 shared among new patients.

This receptor was taken from a female donor with Graves disease. Sequenced material: peripheral blood mononuclear cells (PBMCs), taken when the disease was refractory, from a patient treated with antithyroid drugs. The rearrangement joins TRBV9 to TRBJ2-7; possibly TRBD2 for D (5 bases). CDR3 nucleotide sequence: TGTGCCAGCAGCGTAGACGTGAGGGCCGATTCCTACGAGCAGTACTTC. It translates to CASSVDVRADSYEQYF.